The 14 T cell receptor beta chains presented below share a single source sample, sequenced in a study of T cell clonality in common variable immunodeficiency. Clones were sequenced by immunoSEQ multiplex PCR, and TCRdb holds only the in-frame ones, with some missing. The data show 30,000 to 40,000 clones, with none appearing a single time. Material: peripheral blood mononuclear cells. These receptor sequences come from a person aged 18 to 70 in good health.

At least ten counts were recorded for this clone. The read comes to an end 3 residues before the CDR3 does, leaving the germline J gene to fill in the end. This rearrangement joins TRBV19 to TRBJ1-5; 7 bases align to TRBD1. Per germline, CDR1 LNHDA and CDR2 SQIVND (reference sequence). V lost 6 bases to trimming and J lost 7 bases; unmatched junction nucleotides: 6. This CDR3 has 13 amino acids. The CDR3 reads CASSTGAEQPQHF. The DNA read from the CDR3 is TGTGCCAGTAGCACAGGGGCGGAACAGCCC. Full variable domain (missing parts from reference TRBV19 and TRBJ1-5): DGGITQSPKYLFRKEGQNVTLSCEQNLNHDAMYWYRQDPGQGLRLIYYSQIVNDFQKGDIAEGYSVSREKKESFPLTVTSAQKNPTAFYLCASSTGAEQPQHFGDGTRLSIL.

This clone was counted at least ten times. The read ends 3 residues early relative to the CDR3; the germline J gene fills the gap. The chain combines TRBV4-1 with TRBJ2-5, with 8 bases fitting TRBD2. CDR3 size: 14 residues. The germline V gene encodes CDR1 MGHRA and CDR2 YSYEKL. Unmatched junction bases numbered 7, after V lost 4 bases and J lost 6 bases. Partial CDR3 DNA: TGCGCCAGCAGCCCCCCAGGCGGGGGGAAGACC. Translating it yields CASSPPGGGKT. The full CDR3 is CASSPPGGGKTQYF.

This clone was counted between two and nine times. The CDR3 end is not reached by the read, which stops 3 residues before it; the germline J gene fills it in. The chain employs TRBV11-3 and TRBJ1-3, with 8 nucleotides matching TRBD1. In germline, CDR1 is SGHNT, CDR2 YENEEA. The CDR3 spans 14 residues. Germline trimming cut 4 bases from V and 2 bases from J; bases unmatched to any gene: 1. The covered CDR3 bases are TGTGCCAGCAGCTCACAGGGGGCTGGAAACACC. It translates to CASSSQGAGNT. The full CDR3 reads CASSSQGAGNTIYF.

Many counts were recorded for this clone. The read finishes 3 residues shy of the CDR3 end, and the germline J gene is used to complete it. The chain has TRBV20-1 and TRBJ2-7, with a tentative D call TRBD2 (5 bases). The CDR3 runs to 12 residues. CDR1 and CDR2 from the germline V gene are DFQATT and SNEGSKA (reference sequence). V shed 6 bases and J shed 2 bases, with 11 bases lying between them. CDR3 DNA, as far as it was read: TGCAGTGCGCGGGCCGCGACCTACGAG. It encodes CSARAATYE. In full, the CDR3 is CSARAATYEQYF.

This clone was detected many times. Read data end 3 residues before the CDR3 end; the end is taken from the germline J gene. The chain employs TRBV20-1 and TRBJ1-6, with D possibly TRBD1 on 5 matching bases. There are 13 residues in the CDR3. In germline, CDR1 is DFQATT, CDR2 SNEGSKA (reference sequence). The V and J ends lost 6 bases and 9 bases respectively, with 15 bases between them. This CDR3 is CSASEQGTSPLHF. The part of the CDR3 DNA that was read is TGCAGTGCCAGCGAGCAGGGCACTTCACCC.

This clone has only a few counts. A much larger clone lies one base from this, so it may be a read error. The read stops 3 residues short of the end of the CDR3; the missing end is completed from the germline J gene. This chain links TRBV7-3 with TRBJ2-3, with 12 bases matching TRBD2. The germline gives CDR1 SGHTA, CDR2 FQGTGA. The CDR3 covers 20 residues. The CDR3 region is CSSSLKTGGASGRARDTQYF. The sequenced CDR3 bases are TGTTCCAGCAGCTTAAAGACCGGTGGAGCTAGCGGGAGGGCCAGAGATACG.

This clone has ten or more counts. The read falls 3 residues short of the CDR3 end, and the missing part is taken from the germline J gene. The V call is TRBV18, the J call TRBJ2-3; D remains unclear. The CDR3 length is 13 residues. Trimming left V 5 bases short and J 0 bases short, with 6 bases between. The V gene's germline CDR1 is KGHSH and CDR2 LQKENI. The covered CDR3 bases are TGTGCCAGCTCAGCCGGGAGCACAGATACG. Protein sequence: CASSAGSTDT. The complete CDR3 reads CASSAGSTDTQYF. The full variable domain, rest sourced from reference TRBV18 and TRBJ2-3, is NAGVMQNPRHLVRRRGQEARLRCSPMKGHSHVYWYRQLPEEGLKFMVYLQKENIIDESGMPKERFSAEFPKEGPSILRIQQVVRGDSAAYFCASSAGSTDTQYFGPGTRLTVL.

This clone was picked up many times. The CDR3 end falls 3 residues outside the read, so it is completed with the germline J gene. The V and J genes are TRBV19 and TRBJ1-5, with D possibly TRBD1 on 6 matching bases. CDR3 length: 14 amino acids. Germline assignment: CDR1 LNHDA and CDR2 SQIVND (reference sequence). V was pared by 3 bases and J by 9 bases, with 15 bases between. The CDR3 here is CASSIQQGPLPQHF. The sequenced part of the CDR3 DNA is TGTGCCAGTAGTATCCAACAGGGCCCTCTGCCC.

At least ten counts were recorded for this clone. The CDR3 extends 3 residues past the end of the read, so its final part is completed from the germline J gene. This rearrangement joins TRBV5-4 to TRBJ2-7; the match to TRBD2 covers 11 bases. The V gene's germline CDR1 is SGHNT and CDR2 YYREEE (reference sequence). There are 15 residues in the CDR3. After removal of 3 bases from V and 2 bases from J, the junction contained 4 bases not matched to a gene. CDR3: CASSSTSGKAYEQYF. The part of the CDR3 DNA that was read is TGTGCCAGCAGCTCGACTAGCGGGAAAGCCTACGAG.

This clone was seen at least ten times. The read falls 3 residues short of the CDR3 end, and the missing part is taken from the germline J gene. The chain joins TRBV14 to TRBJ2-3, with TRBD2 matching over 12 bases. Germline values: CDR1 SGHDN, CDR2 FVKESK. With V trimmed by 4 bases and J by 4 bases, 6 bases remained unmatched. CDR3 length: 16 amino acids. The CDR3 region is CASSLRLAGVPDTQYF. The part of the CDR3 DNA that was read is TGTGCCAGCAGCCTACGACTAGCGGGAGTTCCAGATACG. The full variable domain, with the rest looked up from reference TRBV14 and TRBJ2-3, is EAGVTQFPSHSVIEKGQTVTLRCDPISGHDNLYWYRRVMGKEIKFLLHFVKESKQDESGMPNNRFLAERTGGTYSTLKVQPAELEDSGVYFCASSLRLAGVPDTQYFGPGTRLTVL.

This clone was detected ten times or more. With the read ending 3 residues before the CDR3 end, the germline J gene is used to fill in that end. The V and J genes are TRBV7-9 and TRBJ1-2; 8 bases line up with TRBD1. The CDR3 runs to 15 residues. The J segment lost 2 bases and the V segment lost 5 bases, leaving 7 bases of the junction unmatched. Germline CDR1 reads SEHNR; CDR2 reads FQNEAQ (reference sequence). The CDR3 reads CASSPRTGSNYGYTF. The sequenced CDR3 bases are TGTGCCAGCAGCCCAAGGACAGGGTCCAACTATGGC.

There are many counts of this clone. The CDR3 end falls 3 residues outside the read, so it is completed with the germline J gene. The chain uses TRBV15 and TRBJ1-4, with TRBD1 matching 9 bases. Trimming at V came to 4 bases and at J to 8 bases, leaving 5 bases not matched to a gene. CDR1 is LNHNV and CDR2 is YYDKDF in the germline V gene (reference sequence). The CDR3 is 14 residues long. This CDR3 reads CATSNRGLGEKLFF. Partial CDR3 DNA: TGTGCCACCAGCAACAGGGGGCTAGGAGAAAAA.

At least ten counts were recorded for this clone. The read terminates 3 residues before the CDR3 end, so the remaining end is supplied by the germline J gene. The rearrangement joins TRBV6-1 to TRBJ1-1; D gene uncertain. V was shortened by 0 bases and J by 4 bases, with 12 bases between the two germline ends. Per the germline V gene, CDR1 is MNHNS and CDR2 is SASEGT. The CDR3 has 15 residues. The CDR3 bases that were read are TGTGCCAGCAGTGAAGCAGGGCCGACCGCCACTGAA. Amino acid sequence: CASSEAGPTATE. In full, the CDR3 is CASSEAGPTATEAFF.

This clone was seen ten or more times. The read finishes 3 residues shy of the CDR3 end, and the germline J gene is used to complete it. The rearrangement joins TRBV7-8 to TRBJ1-1, with a possible D match to TRBD1 (5 bases). Trimming removed 2 bases at V and 3 bases at J, with 10 bases between. Germline CDR1 is SGHVS and CDR2 is FQNEAQ. The CDR3 is made up of 14 amino acids. The CDR3 here is CASSLIRGDTEAFF. The part of the CDR3 DNA that was read is TGTGCCAGCAGCTTAATACGGGGGGACACTGAA.